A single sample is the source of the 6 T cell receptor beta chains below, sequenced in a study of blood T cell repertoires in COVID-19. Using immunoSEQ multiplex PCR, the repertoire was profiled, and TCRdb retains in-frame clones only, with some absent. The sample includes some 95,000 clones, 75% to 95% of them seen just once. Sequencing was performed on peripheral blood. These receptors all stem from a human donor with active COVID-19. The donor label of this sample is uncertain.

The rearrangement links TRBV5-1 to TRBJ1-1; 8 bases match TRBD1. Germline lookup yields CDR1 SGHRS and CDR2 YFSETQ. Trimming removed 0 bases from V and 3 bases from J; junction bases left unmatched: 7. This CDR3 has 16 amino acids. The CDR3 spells CASSLEPGGADTEAFF. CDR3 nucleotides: TGCGCCAGCAGCTTGGAGCCAGGGGGCGCGGACACTGAAGCTTTCTTT.

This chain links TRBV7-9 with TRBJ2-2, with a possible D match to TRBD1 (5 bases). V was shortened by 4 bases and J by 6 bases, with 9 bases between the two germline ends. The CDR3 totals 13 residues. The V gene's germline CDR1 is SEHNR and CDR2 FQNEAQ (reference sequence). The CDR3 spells CASSSLGAGELFF. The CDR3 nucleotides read TGTGCCAGCAGCTCGTTAGGGGCCGGGGAGCTGTTTTTT.

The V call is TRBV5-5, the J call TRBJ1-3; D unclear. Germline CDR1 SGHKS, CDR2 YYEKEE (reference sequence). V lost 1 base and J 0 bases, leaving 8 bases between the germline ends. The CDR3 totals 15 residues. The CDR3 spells CASSLSRPSGNTIYF. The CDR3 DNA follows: TGTGCCAGCAGCTTGTCCAGGCCCTCTGGAAACACCATATATTTT.

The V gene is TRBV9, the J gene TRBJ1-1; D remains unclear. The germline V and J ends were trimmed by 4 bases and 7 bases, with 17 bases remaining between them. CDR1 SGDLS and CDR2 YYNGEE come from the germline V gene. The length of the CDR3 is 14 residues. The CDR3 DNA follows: TGTGCCAGCAGCCCACGGGTGGTCGGTGGTGAAGCTTTCTTT. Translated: CASSPRVVGGEAFF.

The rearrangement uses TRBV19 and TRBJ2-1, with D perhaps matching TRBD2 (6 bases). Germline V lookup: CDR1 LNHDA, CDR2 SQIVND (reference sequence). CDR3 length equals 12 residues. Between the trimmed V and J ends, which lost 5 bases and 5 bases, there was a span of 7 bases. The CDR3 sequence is CASSSGDNEQFF. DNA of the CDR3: TGTGCCAGTAGTTCGGGGGACAATGAGCAGTTCTTC.

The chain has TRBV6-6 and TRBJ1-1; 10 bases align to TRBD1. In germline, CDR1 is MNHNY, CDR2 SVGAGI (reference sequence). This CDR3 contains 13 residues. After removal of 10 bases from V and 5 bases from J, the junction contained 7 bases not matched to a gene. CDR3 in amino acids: CATADRGETEAFF. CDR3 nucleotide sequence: TGTGCCACCGCGGACAGGGGGGAAACTGAAGCTTTCTTT.